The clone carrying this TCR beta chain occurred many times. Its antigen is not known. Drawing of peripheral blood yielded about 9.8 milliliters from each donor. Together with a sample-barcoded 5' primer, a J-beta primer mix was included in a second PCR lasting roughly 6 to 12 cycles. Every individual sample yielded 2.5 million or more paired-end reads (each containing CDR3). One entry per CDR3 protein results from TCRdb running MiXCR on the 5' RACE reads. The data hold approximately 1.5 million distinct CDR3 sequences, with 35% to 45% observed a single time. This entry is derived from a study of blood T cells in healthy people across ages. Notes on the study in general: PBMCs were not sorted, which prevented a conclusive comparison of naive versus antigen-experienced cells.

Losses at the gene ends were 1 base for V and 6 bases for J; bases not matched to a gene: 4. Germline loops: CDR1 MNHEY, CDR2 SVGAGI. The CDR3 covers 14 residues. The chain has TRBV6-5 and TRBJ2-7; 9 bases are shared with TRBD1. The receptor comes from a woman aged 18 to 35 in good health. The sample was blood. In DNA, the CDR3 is TGTGCCAGCAGTTACTGGGGACAGGGTAGCGAGCAGTACTTC. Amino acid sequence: CASSYWGQGSEQYF.